This passage covers 5 T cell receptor beta chains from one sample sequenced in a study of long-term antiretroviral therapy in people with HIV. Assay version v3.0 of immunoSEQ was used, and it was run at survey level. Here immunoSEQ multiplex PCR was the method, and the copy in TCRdb shows in-frame clones only, minus some. The sample lists tens of thousands of clones; roughly four fifths were seen once. The input for sequencing was unsorted PBMCs, taken 0.3 years after starting antiretroviral therapy. The receptors stem from a man aged 18-30 years with HIV.

V gene TRBV27 combines with J gene TRBJ1-2, with D tentatively TRBD1 (6 bases). Trimming removed 4 bases from V and 7 bases from J, with 13 bases in between. Germline V gene data show CDR1 as MNHEY and CDR2 as SMNVEV (reference sequence). This CDR3 has 13 amino acids. The CDR3 protein is CASSSPTGAGYTF. CDR3 in DNA: TGTGCCAGCAGTTCCCCGACGGGGGCTGGCTACACCTTC.

V gene TRBV4-1 combines with J gene TRBJ1-2, with D unresolved. The CDR3 runs to 13 residues. The V gene's germline CDR1 is MGHRA and CDR2 YSYEKL. Trimming removed 4 bases at V and 3 bases at J, with 9 bases between. CDR3 residues: CASSLKGDYGYTF. In DNA form, the CDR3 reads TGCGCCAGCAGCCTCAAGGGAGACTATGGCTACACCTTC.

In this sample, this clone turned up once. The V gene is TRBV5-1, the J gene TRBJ2-7; no clear D. This CDR3 is 15 amino acids long. CDR1 SGHRS and CDR2 YFSETQ come from the germline V gene. Trimming cost V 0 bases and J 0 bases, with 10 bases left between them. The DNA of the CDR3 is TGCGCCAGCAGCTTGGGTCAGGAGAGCTCCTACGAGCAGTACTTC. It codes for CASSLGQESSYEQYF.

The chain employs TRBV11-2 and TRBJ2-2; D unclear. With 5 bases removed from V and 4 bases from J, the gap between germline ends came to 17 bases. This CDR3 spans 16 amino acids. Germline V CDR1 and CDR2: SGHAT, FQNNGV. CDR3 sequence reads: CASSPWALRTTGELFF. DNA for the CDR3: TGTGCCAGCAGCCCATGGGCTCTACGAACCACCGGGGAGCTGTTTTTT.

The rearrangement joins TRBV11-2 to TRBJ1-5, with a tentative D call TRBD1 (6 bases). CDR1 and CDR2 (germline): SGHAT, FQNNGV. CDR3 length: 15 amino acids. Trimming took 0 bases from V and 8 from J, leaving 14 bases between them. The CDR3 DNA reads TGTGCCAGCAGCTTAGATGGGGGGCCTTGGGAGCCCCAGCATTTT. Its translation: CASSLDGGPWEPQHF.